This passage covers 24 T cell receptor beta chains from one sample sequenced in a study of blood T cell repertoires in COVID-19 (dated by TCRdb to the early 2020s). Receptor amplification or capture employed the immunoSEQ multiplex PCR assay. What TCRdb holds here is the immuneACCESS table cut down to in-frame rearrangements. Part of the clones is not present; checked against another copy, under half of the missing clones reflect an unresolved V gene, and the others are unexplained. This sample is represented by under 200,000 clones; roughly 82% of them were singletons. The top ten clones comprise roughly 5% of the sample. The material sequenced was PBMCs or T cells enriched from blood (not recorded which). The receptors were gathered from an older woman with acute COVID-19.

This clone came up once. CDR3 nucleotides: TGTGCCACCAGGACAGGGTTGGACACCGGGGAGCTGTTTTTT. Protein: CATRTGLDTGELFF. This sequence joins TRBV19 and TRBJ2-2; 8 bases agree with TRBD1. CDR3 size: 14 residues. CDR1 and CDR2 (germline): LNHDA, SQIVND (reference sequence). The trim removed 10 bases at V and 3 bases at J, leaving 7 bases unmatched. The full variable domain, with the rest looked up from reference TRBV19 and TRBJ2-2, is DGGITQSPKYLFRKEGQNVTLSCEQNLNHDAMYWYRQDPGQGLRLIYYSQIVNDFQKGDIAEGYSVSREKKESFPLTVTSAQKNPTAFYLCATRTGLDTGELFFGEGSRLTVL.

The chain is built from TRBV5-6 and TRBJ2-2; D might be TRBD1 (6 bases). CDR1 SGHDT and CDR2 YYEEEE come from the germline V gene. The ends were cut back, 2 bases at V and 4 bases at J, with 15 bases in the middle. This CDR3 comprises 16 residues. The CDR3 DNA reads TGTGCCAGCAGCTTTGCGGGCAGGGGAGCCACCGGGGAGCTGTTTTTT. This translates into CASSFAGRGATGELFF.

The CDR3 DNA sequence: TGTGCCACCAGTGATTTGACAGGGCCCCACAATGAGCAGTTCTTC. It codes for CATSDLTGPHNEQFF. This chain links TRBV24-1 with TRBJ2-1; D is perhaps TRBD1 (6 bases). Germline loops: CDR1 KGHDR, CDR2 SFDVKD. This CDR3 spans 15 amino acids. The V end lost 0 bases, the J end lost 5 bases, and 10 bases lay between the germline ends.

The chain has TRBV7-8 and TRBJ1-6, with 8 bases lining up with TRBD1. CDR3 length equals 17 residues. V was pared by 3 bases and J by 6 bases, with 10 bases of the junction left unmatched. The germline CDR1 and CDR2 sequences are SGHVS and FQNEAQ. The DNA for the CDR3 is TGTGCCAGCAGCTTGGTCGGGATGACAGGGGCTAATTCACCCCTCCACTTT. This translates into CASSLVGMTGANSPLHF. Variable domain in full (rest from reference TRBV7-8 and TRBJ1-6): GAGVSQSPRYKVAKRGQDVALRCDPISGHVSLFWYQQALGQGPEFLTYFQNEAQLDKSGLPSDRFFAERPEGSVSTLKIQRTQQEDSAVYLCASSLVGMTGANSPLHFGNGTRLTVT.

The chain carries TRBV6-5 and TRBJ2-3, with 9 bases lining up with TRBD1. Germline CDR1 and CDR2: MNHEY and SVGAGI. This CDR3 comprises 15 residues. Losses at the gene ends were 7 bases for V and 7 bases for J; bases not matched to a gene: 12. CDR3: CASIGDRGDLNTQYF. The DNA for the CDR3 is TGTGCCAGCATAGGCGACAGGGGGGATCTGAATACGCAGTATTTT.

The rearrangement uses TRBV28 and TRBJ1-5; D is uncertain. Germline V CDR1 and CDR2: MDHEN, SYDVKM. The CDR3 extends over 13 amino acids. The germline V and J ends were trimmed by 11 bases and 0 bases, with 11 bases remaining between them. CDR3 amino acids: CAARETSNQPQHF. CDR3 DNA sequence: TGTGCCGCAAGAGAAACTAGCAATCAGCCCCAGCATTTT.

This clone was detected only a few times. V is TRBV2 and J is TRBJ1-5; no reliable D call. Germline V gene data show CDR1 as SNHLY and CDR2 as FYNNEI. The germline V and J ends were trimmed by 8 bases and 7 bases, with 15 bases remaining between them. The CDR3 is made up of 13 amino acids. The DNA for the CDR3 is TGTGCCAGCGACCACGGGAGCGGACAGCCCCAGCATTTT. This gives the protein CASDHGSGQPQHF.

The J gene is TRBJ1-4, the V gene TRBV29-1; 9 bases are shared with TRBD1. This CDR3 is 15 amino acids long. J gave up 4 bases and V 7 bases, and 10 bases lay outside the gene matches. CDR1 and CDR2 from the germline V gene are SQVTM and ANQGSEA. CDR3 sequence reads: CSGAVAGQGNEKLFF. Written as DNA, the CDR3 is TGCAGCGGCGCCGTGGCGGGACAGGGTAATGAAAAACTGTTTTTT.

V gene TRBV7-9 combines with J gene TRBJ2-1; 8 bases are a match to TRBD1. This CDR3 comprises 15 residues. After removal of 5 bases from V and 8 bases from J, the junction contained 11 bases not matched to a gene. Germline CDR1 reads SEHNR; CDR2 reads FQNEAQ (reference sequence). The CDR3 DNA reads as TGTGCCAGCAGCCTTACCGGGACAGGCTTCCATGAGCAGTTCTTC. Translating gives CASSLTGTGFHEQFF.

CDR3 protein: CASSPRGTDTQYF. The DNA of the CDR3 is TGTGCCAGCAGTCCCCGCGGGACAGATACGCAGTATTTT. V is TRBV6-2 or TRBV6-3 and J is TRBJ2-3; D is possibly TRBD2 (5 bases). The CDR3 extends over 13 amino acids. The V gene lost 5 bases and the J gene lost 3 bases, with 9 bases spanning the gap. The V gene's germline CDR1 is MNHEY and CDR2 SVGEGT.

The rearrangement joins TRBV19 to TRBJ1-6; D is unclear. From germline, CDR1 is LNHDA and CDR2 SQIVND (reference sequence). V lost 4 bases, J lost 4 bases, and 5 bases lay in between. This CDR3 has 13 amino acids. The CDR3 sequence is CASSREYNSPLHF. The DNA of the CDR3 is TGTGCCAGTAGTAGGGAGTATAATTCACCCCTCCACTTT.

The J gene is TRBJ1-1, the V gene TRBV27; the D is unclear. Trimming cost V 3 bases and J 2 bases, with 7 bases left between them. The CDR3 is made up of 13 amino acids. The germline CDR1 and CDR2 sequences are MNHEY and SMNVEV (reference sequence). This CDR3 is CASSFSGNTEAFF. The CDR3 region has the DNA TGTGCCAGCAGTTTCAGCGGTAACACTGAAGCTTTCTTT.

Comment on this clone: At one of its ends the junction is not consistent with the germline gene, which may arise from a read error. V is TRBV15 and J is TRBJ1-4; TRBD1 is a possible D gene (5 bases). CDR3 length equals 16 residues. Germline V gene sequence: CDR1 LNHNV, CDR2 YYDKDF (reference sequence). DNA for the CDR3: TGTGCCACCAGCGGAGAGACAGTTCCAACTAATGAAAAACTGTTTTTT. It is translated as CATSGETVPTNEKLFF.

This chain uses TRBV4-3 with TRBJ2-5; TRBD1 matches at 11 bases. Germline-derived CDR1 and CDR2 are LGHNA and YSLEER. V lost 0 bases, J lost 4 bases, and 7 bases stayed unmatched. There are 17 residues in the CDR3. The DNA for the CDR3 is TGCGCCAGCAGCCAAGACCGTGAGGACAGGGGGCGAGAGACCCAGTACTTC. As protein: CASSQDREDRGRETQYF.

The rearrangement joins TRBV10-3 to TRBJ1-2, with D possibly TRBD1 on 5 matching bases. Trimming left V 0 bases short and J 2 bases short, with 16 bases between. CDR1 and CDR2 from the germline V gene are ENHRY and SYGVKD. The CDR3 runs 17 residues. CDR3 in amino acids: CAISESRRRDLNYGYTF. The DNA of the CDR3 is TGTGCCATCAGTGAGTCAAGACGCCGGGACTTAAACTATGGCTACACCTTC.

The chain couples TRBV4-2 to TRBJ1-1, with D perhaps TRBD1 (6 bases). Trimming pared 3 bases from V and 9 bases from J, leaving 11 bases between. The germline CDR1 and CDR2 sequences are LGHNA and YNFKEQ. The CDR3 extends over 12 amino acids. CDR3 coding DNA: TGTGCCAGCAGCCAGGTGGGGACACAAGCTTTCTTT. It translates to CASSQVGTQAFF.

V and J are TRBV11-2 and TRBJ1-1; TRBD1 matches at 12 bases. The CDR3 is 19 amino acids. Germline V lookup: CDR1 SGHAT, CDR2 FQNNGV. With 5 bases clipped from V and 1 base from J, the junction kept 14 bases outside the gene matches. CDR3 nucleotides: TGTGCCAGCAGCCTTAGCCGGGTCCGGGACAGGGGGCAGAACACTGAAGCTTTCTTT. This sequence encodes CASSLSRVRDRGQNTEAFF.

V and J are TRBV27 and TRBJ2-7; 9 nucleotides align to TRBD1. CDR1 is MNHEY and CDR2 is SMNVEV in the germline V gene (reference sequence). The CDR3 length is 15 residues. Losses at the gene ends were 8 bases for V and 2 bases for J; bases not matched to a gene: 10. The chain's CDR3 is CASLGQGPITYEQYF. The CDR3 DNA reads TGTGCCAGCCTCGGACAGGGGCCTATAACCTACGAGCAGTACTTC.

This clone has only one observation. The chain couples TRBV7-9 to TRBJ2-7, with TRBD1 identical over 7 bases. Germline CDR1 reads SEHNR; CDR2 reads FQNEAQ (reference sequence). V trimming: 4 bases; J trimming: 0 bases; junction bases outside the gene matches: 9. The CDR3 is 16 residues long. The CDR3: CASSSTTGAISYEQYF. The CDR3 DNA sequence: TGTGCCAGCAGCTCCACCACAGGGGCCATCTCCTACGAGCAGTACTTC.

This clone is a singleton in its sample. This chain links TRBV7-6 with TRBJ1-2; no firm D call. Deletions cut 1 base from V and 4 bases from J, with 16 bases between. CDR3 length equals 16 residues. CDR1 is SGHVS, CDR2 FNYEAQ, per germline. The CDR3 DNA follows: TGTGCCAGCAGCTTAGAAACAGCCTTATCGGCCTATGGCTACACCTTC. This sequence encodes CASSLETALSAYGYTF.

V usage is TRBV11-2 and J usage is TRBJ2-5, with a possible D match to TRBD2 (6 bases). Germline CDR1 is SGHAT and CDR2 is FQNNGV. The CDR3 loop spans 14 amino acids. V lost 5 bases, J lost 3 bases, and 13 bases lay in between. CDR3 in DNA: TGTGCCAGCAGCCGAACGGGGGTTAAAGAGACCCAGTACTTC. It translates to CASSRTGVKETQYF.

The rearrangement links TRBV12-3 or TRBV12-4 to TRBJ2-5; D gene uncertain. This CDR3 is built from 13 residues. Trimming removed 2 bases at V and 1 base at J, with 5 bases between. CDR3 nucleotide sequence: TGTGCCAGCAGTTTATGGGCCCAAGAGACCCAGTACTTC. Translated: CASSLWAQETQYF.

The chain links TRBV6-5 to TRBJ1-2; the D gene is possibly TRBD1 (5 bases). Germline loops: CDR1 MNHEY, CDR2 SVGAGI. This CDR3 region has 15 residues. Trimming cost V 5 bases and J 6 bases, with 19 bases left between them. CDR3 sequence reads: CASSHKVGGRNGYTF. The CDR3 region has the DNA TGTGCCAGCAGTCACAAGGTTGGGGGGAGGAATGGCTACACCTTC.

There are a few counts of this clone. V and J are TRBV11-2 and TRBJ1-2, with 7 bases fitting TRBD1. After removal of 5 bases from V and 8 bases from J, the junction contained 11 bases not matched to a gene. The CDR3 loop spans 14 amino acids. CDR1 is SGHAT and CDR2 is FQNNGV in the germline V gene. In DNA, the CDR3 is TGTGCCAGCAGCCCAGGGGCAGGGGGGCAAGGCTACACCTTC. It yields the protein CASSPGAGGQGYTF.